These 29 T cell receptor beta chains came from one sample sequenced in a study of Graves' ophthalmopathy and Graves' hyperthyroidism. Beta-chain TCR CDR3 regions were amplified from RNA transcripts. Second-round multiplex PCR came after a first-round RT-PCR that employed HTBI primers. TCRdb analysed the multiplex PCR reads with MiXCR anew, one entry per CDR3 protein. The table includes roughly 1.1 million distinct CDR3 sequences, about 35% detected once. The sample was peripheral blood or thyroid tissue (not recorded which). The receptors derive from an adult man with Graves' hyperthyroidism.

This clonotype appeared many times. The chain combines TRBV20-1 with TRBJ2-7, with D possibly being TRBD1 (6 bases). The CDR3 has 13 amino acids. Germline-derived CDR1 and CDR2 are DFQATT and SNEGSKA (reference sequence). The V and J ends lost 8 bases and 4 bases respectively, with 18 bases between them. CDR3 nucleotide sequence: TGCAGTAGTGAGGGACACAAACCTTACGAGCAGTACTTC. As protein: CSSEGHKPYEQYF.

The chain links TRBV20-1 to TRBJ1-6; TRBD1 might be the D (6 bases). From germline, CDR1 is DFQATT and CDR2 SNEGSKA (reference sequence). This CDR3 has 14 amino acids. Trimming took off 1 base at V and 5 bases at J, with 9 bases between the two ends. CDR3 DNA: TGCAGTGCTAGAGGAGCAGGGGATAATTCACCCCTCCACTTT. Its translation is CSARGAGDNSPLHF.

There are many counts of this clonotype. CDR3 bases: TGTGCCAGCAGTGGGGAGACACGAAGCTCCTACGAGCAGTACTTC. This sequence encodes CASSGETRSSYEQYF. The genes are TRBV2 and TRBJ2-7; TRBD2 might be the D (5 bases). The V end lost 4 bases, the J end lost 0 bases, and 13 bases lay between the germline ends. This CDR3 region has 15 residues. Germline lookup yields CDR1 SNHLY and CDR2 FYNNEI.

V and J are TRBV9 and TRBJ2-7; D is unresolved. Germline V lookup: CDR1 SGDLS, CDR2 YYNGEE. The CDR3 runs to 13 residues. Trimming cost V 3 bases and J 4 bases, with 11 bases left between them. The CDR3 DNA reads as TGTGCCAGCAGCGCGACCCCGTGGTACGAGCAGTACTTC. The encoded protein is CASSATPWYEQYF.

In its sample, this clonotype was seen many times. This chain links TRBV19 with TRBJ1-5; 8 bases are shared with TRBD1. Unmatched junction bases numbered 6, after V lost 4 bases and J lost 7 bases. The germline V gene encodes CDR1 LNHDA and CDR2 SQIVND (reference sequence). The CDR3 is 14 residues long. The CDR3 sequence: CASSTTSGGQPQHF. The DNA of the CDR3 is TGTGCCAGTAGTACGACGTCAGGGGGCCAGCCCCAGCATTTT. The full variable domain, rest sourced from reference TRBV19 and TRBJ1-5, is DGGITQSPKYLFRKEGQNVTLSCEQNLNHDAMYWYRQDPGQGLRLIYYSQIVNDFQKGDIAEGYSVSREKKESFPLTVTSAQKNPTAFYLCASSTTSGGQPQHFGDGTRLSIL.

This clonotype was counted at least ten times. This chain connects TRBV7-2 to TRBJ1-5; D remains unclear. Germline V gene data show CDR1 as SGHTA and CDR2 as FQGNSA. The CDR3 runs 15 residues. V shed 1 base and J shed 0 bases, with 7 bases lying between them. The CDR3 loop reads CASSLVSASNQPQHF. CDR3 DNA: TGTGCCAGCAGCTTAGTGTCAGCTAGCAATCAGCCCCAGCATTTT.

This clonotype was counted ten times or more. This chain uses TRBV7-9 with TRBJ1-2; 9 bases align to TRBD1. Germline CDR1 reads SEHNR; CDR2 reads FQNEAQ (reference sequence). The CDR3 totals 13 residues. The junction had 3 bases not matched to a gene; V was cut back by 4 bases and J by 6 bases. The CDR3 spells CASSSGTGNGYTF. CDR3 DNA: TGTGCCAGCAGCTCTGGGACAGGGAATGGCTACACCTTC.

The sample holds many counts of this clonotype. This chain uses TRBV12-3 or TRBV12-4 with TRBJ1-2; no firm D call. This CDR3 comprises 12 residues. V shed 4 bases and J shed 7 bases, with 10 bases lying between them. The CDR3, as DNA: TGTGCCAGCAGTTACAGTGCTCTTGGCTACACCTTC. Translating gives CASSYSALGYTF.

The table lists this clonotype with many counts. V usage is TRBV10-3 and J usage is TRBJ1-3, with a possible D match to TRBD1 (5 bases). This CDR3 comprises 14 residues. The germline gives CDR1 ENHRY, CDR2 SYGVKD. Trimming shortened V by 10 bases and J by 4 bases, and 17 bases separated the two germline ends. CDR3 protein: CATNPTGDGNTIYF. The CDR3 DNA follows: TGTGCCACTAACCCAACAGGAGACGGAAACACCATATATTTT.

Only one count was recorded for this clonotype. V and J are TRBV10-3 and TRBJ1-2; D is unresolved. The CDR3 runs to 14 residues. Germline values: CDR1 ENHRY, CDR2 SYGVKD. V was cut by 2 bases and J by 2 bases, with 9 bases left in between. In nucleotides, the CDR3 is TGTGCCATCAGTGAGGAGAGACAAAACTATGGCTACACCTTC. Translating gives CAISEERQNYGYTF.

The chain employs TRBV10-3 and TRBJ2-5, with D possibly matching TRBD1 (5 bases). CDR1 ENHRY and CDR2 SYGVKD come from the germline V gene. This CDR3 comprises 13 residues. V was cut by 8 bases and J by 3 bases, with 13 bases left in between. For the CDR3, the DNA is TGTGCCATCTCCCAGGACATGAAAGAGACCCAGTACTTC. Amino acids: CAISQDMKETQYF.

Turning to this clonotype: A much larger clone lies a single base off, so this may be a read error. This chain uses TRBV5-6 with TRBJ1-1, with TRBD1 matching 8 bases. CDR3 size: 15 residues. The J segment lost 4 bases and the V segment lost 4 bases, leaving 9 bases of the junction unmatched. CDR1 is SGHDT and CDR2 is YYEEEE in the germline V gene. The CDR3, as DNA: TGTGCCAGCAGCAGACGGGCAGGGGGCATCACTGAAGCTTTCTTT. It encodes CASSRRAGGITEAFF. The variable domain in full, with the rest retrieved from reference TRBV5-6 and TRBJ1-1, is DAGVTQSPTHLIKTRGQQVTLRCSPKSGHDTVSWYQQALGQGPQFIFQYYEEEERQRGNFPDRFSGHQFPNYSSELNVNALLLGDSALYLCASSRRAGGITEAFFGQGTRLTVV.

This clonotype occurred a few times. The V call is TRBV9, the J call TRBJ1-1; D is undetermined. Trimming cost V 1 base and J 2 bases, with 6 bases left between them. The CDR3 has 13 residues. Germline V gene lookup returns CDR1 SGDLS and CDR2 YYNGEE. CDR3 coding DNA: TGTGCCAGCAGCGTACTAGATAACACTGAAGCTTTCTTT. It specifies CASSVLDNTEAFF.

On this clonotype: Compared with germline, one end of the junction differs, possibly owing to a read error. The chain joins TRBV29-1 to TRBJ1-2; D unresolved. Looked up from germline, CDR1 is SQVTM and CDR2 is ANQGSEA. The CDR3 consists of 14 residues. The CDR3 DNA is TGTAGCGTTGAAGGTTCGGGAGGAAACTATGGCTACACCTTC. This gives the protein CSVEGSGGNYGYTF.

This clonotype has a handful of counts. The chain joins TRBV7-3 to TRBJ1-1, with a tentative D call TRBD1 (5 bases). This CDR3 has 17 residues. Per germline, CDR1 SGHTA and CDR2 FQGTGA. Trimming left V 2 bases short and J 4 bases short, with 20 bases between. The CDR3 spells CASSLYELEGSTTEAFF. CDR3 nucleotides: TGTGCCAGCAGCTTATATGAACTGGAGGGGAGTACCACTGAAGCTTTCTTT.

This clonotype was observed many times. The chain employs TRBV7-7 and TRBJ1-6, with D hard to call. The CDR3 loop spans 15 amino acids. Deletions cut 5 bases from V and 1 base from J, with 9 bases between. Germline CDR1 and CDR2: SSHAT and FNYEAQ (reference sequence). The CDR3 DNA reads as TGTGCCAGCAGCCATACCGGGTCCTATAATTCACCCCTCCACTTT. This codes for CASSHTGSYNSPLHF.

A word on this clonotype: A junction end diverges from the germline sequence, so it may reflect a read error. The chain uses TRBV7-2 and TRBJ2-7; D unresolved. There are 16 residues in the CDR3. Per the germline V gene, CDR1 is SGHTA and CDR2 is FQGNSA. The DNA of the CDR3 is TGTGCCAGTAATACCAGGACCGGCGAGCTATCCTATGAGCAGTACTTC. Protein: CASNTRTGELSYEQYF. The entire variable domain, with the rest obtained from reference TRBV7-2 and TRBJ2-7, is as follows: GAGVSQSPSNKVTEKGKDVELRCDPISGHTALYWYRQSLGQGLEFLIYFQGNSAPDKSGLPSDRFSAERTGGSVSTLTIQRTQQEDSAVYLCASNTRTGELSYEQYFGPGTRLTVT.

As regards this clonotype: A much larger clone sits a single nucleotide away, making a read error possible. CDR3 residues: CASSTGHTGELFF. CDR3 DNA: TGTGCCAGCAGCACGGGACACACCGGGGAGCTGTTTTTT. This rearrangement joins TRBV7-9 to TRBJ2-2; D tentatively fits TRBD1 or TRBD2 (5 bases each). The CDR3 sequence is 13 residues long. CDR1 SEHNR and CDR2 FQNEAQ come from the germline V gene (reference sequence). Between the trimmed V and J ends, which lost 5 bases and 3 bases, there was a span of 7 bases.

This clonotype was picked up many times. This chain uses TRBV12-3 or TRBV12-4 with TRBJ1-5; D remains ambiguous. The CDR3 covers 14 residues. V was clipped by 2 bases and J by 4 bases, with 9 bases between them. The CDR3 region is CASSLSGWNQPQHF. In DNA form, the CDR3 reads TGTGCCAGCAGTTTAAGCGGTTGGAATCAGCCCCAGCATTTT.

There are a few counts of this clonotype. In DNA, the CDR3 is TGTGCCAGCAGGATTATCGGACAGGTTAGCAATCAGCCCCAGCATTTT. This encodes CASRIIGQVSNQPQHF. This chain connects TRBV7-9 to TRBJ1-5; the match to TRBD1 covers 7 bases. This CDR3 has 16 residues. V dropped 6 bases and J dropped 0; count of bases not matched to a gene: 8. The V gene's germline CDR1 is SEHNR and CDR2 FQNEAQ (reference sequence).

This clonotype was seen ten or more times. The rearrangement links TRBV19 to TRBJ1-6; D gene unclear. Trimming stripped 4 bases from V and 4 bases from J, with 8 bases between. The CDR3 has 14 residues. Per germline, CDR1 LNHDA and CDR2 SQIVND (reference sequence). CDR3 in amino acids: CASSRTEYNSPLHF. The CDR3 region has the DNA TGTGCCAGTAGTAGGACCGAGTATAATTCACCCCTCCACTTT.

The rearrangement links TRBV10-3 to TRBJ1-2; D unclear. CDR1 and CDR2 from the germline V gene are ENHRY and SYGVKD. The V gene lost 10 bases and the J gene lost 6 bases, with 18 bases spanning the gap. The CDR3 sequence is 13 residues long. CDR3 sequence (DNA): TGTGCCAGCAGCCGCCCGGCTTCGGATGGCTACACCTTC. Protein sequence: CASSRPASDGYTF.

This clonotype was detected ten times or more. The chain has TRBV4-3 and TRBJ1-4; no clear D. Trimming removed 2 bases at V and 0 bases at J, with 4 bases between. CDR1 and CDR2 from the germline V gene are LGHNA and YSLEER. CDR3 size: 14 residues. CDR3 loop: CASSQFTTNEKLFF. CDR3 coding DNA: TGCGCCAGCAGCCAATTCACAACTAATGAAAAACTGTTTTTT.

This chain joins TRBV7-9 and TRBJ2-7; the match to TRBD1 covers 10 bases. Trimming took 4 bases from V and 6 from J; bases not matched to a gene: 9. Per the germline V gene, CDR1 is SEHNR and CDR2 is FQNEAQ (reference sequence). This CDR3 region has 15 residues. CDR3 loop: CASSSGADRGGEQYF. CDR3 DNA sequence: TGTGCCAGCAGCTCGGGGGCGGACAGGGGGGGCGAGCAGTACTTC.

Written as DNA, the CDR3 is TGTGCCACCGAACGCAGGGACCCAAGGCGAGGGTGGGAGACCCAGTACTTC. Translating it yields CATERRDPRRGWETQYF. The chain is built from TRBV24-1 and TRBJ2-5; D possibly matches TRBD1 or TRBD2 (5 bases each). The CDR3 covers 17 residues. Germline CDR1 and CDR2: KGHDR and SFDVKD. The V and J ends lost 9 bases and 5 bases respectively, with 27 bases between them.

There are many counts of this clonotype. The rearrangement joins TRBV19 to TRBJ1-5; D not certain. The CDR3 consists of 17 residues. CDR1 is LNHDA and CDR2 is SQIVND in the germline V gene (reference sequence). The germline V and J ends were trimmed by 5 bases and 2 bases, with 19 bases remaining between them. The CDR3 bases are TGTGCCAGTAGTTGTCTGCGGGGTCTCGGATGCAATCAGCCCCAGCATTTT. Translating gives CASSCLRGLGCNQPQHF.

This clonotype was seen ten or more times. It may be a read error: a sequence one base away is much more abundant. In nucleotides, the CDR3 is TGTGCCAGCAGTGAAGCGAACACTGAAGCTTTCTTT. This codes for CASSEANTEAFF. This chain links TRBV12-3 or TRBV12-4 with TRBJ1-1; D unresolved. V was shortened by 5 bases and J by 1 base, with 5 bases between the two germline ends. The CDR3 contains 12 residues.

In its sample, this clonotype was seen many times. The rearrangement links TRBV25-1 to TRBJ1-2; D not resolved. Germline V gene data show CDR1 as MGHDK and CDR2 as SYGVNS. Trimming pared 0 bases from V and 0 bases from J, leaving 8 bases between. CDR3 size: 15 residues. Written as DNA, the CDR3 is TGTGCCAGCAGTGAATATCCCGGTCCTAACTATGGCTACACCTTC. Its translation: CASSEYPGPNYGYTF.

Turning to this clonotype: At one end, the junction sequence differs from germline, possibly due to a read error. The V and J genes are TRBV11-2 and TRBJ2-2, with D perhaps TRBD2 (6 bases). CDR3 size: 12 residues. Germline V CDR1 and CDR2: SGHAT, FQNNGV. CDR3 residues: CASSLGTGGLFF. DNA of the CDR3: TGTGCCAGCAGTCTCGGCACCGGGGGGCTGTTTTTT.